This T cell receptor beta chain was identified in a study of T cell repertoires in cytomegalovirus infection (dated by TCRdb to the late 2010s). Turning to the overall study: The peptide stimulations were aimed at well-studied HLA-B-restricted epitopes as well as recently identified HLA-C-restricted CMV epitopes, whose presentation resists viral immunomodulation. The HLA type of each donor mattered for the analysis, because public TCR beta signatures pointed to carriage of CMV infection along with the matching HLA type.

About this clonotype itself: Its antigen has not been determined. No much larger clone is present one base from it, and per-base qualities are unavailable.

CDR1 SGHTA and CDR2 FQGNSA were looked up in the germline V gene. The CDR3 starts with the cysteine, ends with the phenylalanine, and has 20 residues. Solely the CDR3 DNA is kept, with 60 bases framed from the first base. Compared with germline, V lacks 4 bases and J lacks 4 bases; bases without a gene match: 20. Sequencing was carried out with an Illumina HiSeq 1500. TCRdb took the public reads, trimmed them with fastp at Q25, ran MiXCR for clone calling and kept in-frame beta chains. For every CDR3 protein sequence, its rows merge into one entry that carries the most common genes and DNA. The sample records tens of thousands of distinct CDR3 sequences, about a fifth of which are singletons. The ten biggest clones cover about 90% of the sample. Reading the label with the study, this specimen's treatment or condition is: in vitro stimulation with specific CMV peptide epitopes to enrich CMV-specific T cells.

Broader findings and caveats from the paper: The ex vivo response was dominated by HLA-C-restricted CMV-specific TCR beta clonotypes, and the single most frequent clonotype in two of eight donors was supplied by these HLA-C-restricted clonotypes. In both this cohort and an independent roughly 350-donor cohort, the cumulative frequency of public TCR beta family members distinguished carriers of CMV infection plus the relevant HLA type.

The V gene is TRBV7-2 and the J gene is TRBJ2-1; TRBD2 matches 9 bases in the middle. Sample: CD8+ T cells from cultured PBMCs, taken from culture after CMV antigen stimulation. This receptor was obtained from a human donor in good health (CMV status not recorded). Some clones in this sample may be carry-over from other donors' samples. The CDR3 protein: CASSYPKRREAGGPYNEQFF. Read as DNA, the sequence is TGTGCCAGCAGCTACCCAAAGCGAAGGGAAGCGGGAGGCCCATACAATGAGCAGTTCTTC. Full variable domain (CDR3 extended with the reference TRBV7-2 and TRBJ2-1 proteins): GAGVSQSPSNKVTEKGKDVELRCDPISGHTALYWYRQSLGQGLEFLIYFQGNSAPDKSGLPSDRFSAERTGGSVSTLTIQRTQQEDSAVYLCASSYPKRREAGGPYNEQFFGPGTRLTVL.